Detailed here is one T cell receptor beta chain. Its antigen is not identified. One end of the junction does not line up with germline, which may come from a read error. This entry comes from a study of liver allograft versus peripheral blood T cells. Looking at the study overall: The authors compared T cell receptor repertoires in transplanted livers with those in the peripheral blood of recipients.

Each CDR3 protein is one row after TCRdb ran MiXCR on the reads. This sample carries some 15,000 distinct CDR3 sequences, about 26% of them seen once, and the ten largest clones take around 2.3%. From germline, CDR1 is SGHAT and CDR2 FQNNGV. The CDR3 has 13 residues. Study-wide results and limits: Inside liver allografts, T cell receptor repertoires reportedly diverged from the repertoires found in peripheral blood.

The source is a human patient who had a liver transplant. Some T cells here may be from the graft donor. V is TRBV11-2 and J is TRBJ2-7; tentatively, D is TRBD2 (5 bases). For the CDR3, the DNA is TGTGCCAGCAGCTTAGCCGGTGTAGACCTGGGAGTCTTC. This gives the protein CASSLAGVDLGVF. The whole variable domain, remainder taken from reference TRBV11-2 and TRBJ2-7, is EAGVAQSPRYKIIEKRQSVAFWCNPISGHATLYWYQQILGQGPKLLIQFQNNGVVDDSQLPKDRFSAERLKGVDSTLKIQPAKLEDSAVYLCASSLAGVDLGVFGPGTRLTVT.